These 7 T cell receptor beta chains were all obtained from the same sample, sequenced in a study of tumor-infiltrating T cells and Merkel cell polyomavirus. Turning to the study itself: The T cells studied were CD8+ and recognized the Merkel cell polyomavirus KLL epitope.

Here immunoSEQ multiplex PCR was the method, and the copy in TCRdb shows in-frame clones only, minus some. The data show 20,000 to 30,000 clones, about 85% seen once. Every patient's tumor was robustly positive for Merkel cell polyomavirus Large T antigen on immunohistochemistry. Sequenced: lymph node tissue. All receptors come from a man in his fifties or sixties with Merkel cell carcinoma.

This clone was seen a handful of times. The rearrangement joins TRBV9 to TRBJ1-4; TRBD1 matches at 7 bases. The CDR3 consists of 13 residues. The V gene end was trimmed by 2 bases and the J gene end by 8 bases; junction bases not matched to a gene: 3. The V gene's germline CDR1 is SGDLS and CDR2 YYNGEE. The CDR3 nucleotides read TGTGCCAGCAGCGTGGGGACAGAAGAAAAACTGTTTTTT. Its protein product is CASSVGTEEKLFF.

The rearrangement uses TRBV7-2 and TRBJ1-5, with a weak D call TRBD1 (6 bases). Trimming left V 7 bases short and J 4 bases short, with 14 bases between. Germline loops: CDR1 SGHTA, CDR2 FQGNSA. The CDR3 consists of 14 residues. CDR3 residues: CASTRGQQNQPQHF. The CDR3 DNA reads TGTGCCAGCACCCGAGGACAGCAGAATCAGCCCCAGCATTTT.

This clone has just a few counts. CDR3 in amino acids: CASSQGRGQPTDTQYF. As DNA, the CDR3 is TGCGCCAGCAGCCAAGGGAGGGGGCAGCCTACAGATACGCAGTATTTT. This chain uses TRBV4-3 with TRBJ2-3; D perhaps matches TRBD1 (7 bases). This CDR3 contains 16 residues. CDR1 is LGHNA and CDR2 is YSLEER in the germline V gene. The V and J ends lost 1 base and 3 bases respectively, with 14 bases between them.

The chain employs TRBV7-9 and TRBJ2-7; 7 bases fit TRBD2. CDR3 length equals 14 residues. The germline V gene encodes CDR1 SEHNR and CDR2 FQNEAQ (reference sequence). Losses at the gene ends were 5 bases for V and 4 bases for J; bases not matched to a gene: 8. The CDR3 region has the DNA TGTGCCAGCAGCCGAGGTGGTAGCGGGTACGAGCAGTACTTC. Translating it yields CASSRGGSGYEQYF.

The J gene is TRBJ1-6, the V gene TRBV27, with 8 positions matching TRBD1. The CDR3 sequence is 15 residues long. With V trimmed by 2 bases and J by 8 bases, 5 bases remained unmatched. Germline lookup yields CDR1 MNHEY and CDR2 SMNVEV (reference sequence). The CDR3 DNA reads TGTGCCAGCAGTTTACAGGGGGCGCGTTATTCACCCCTCCACTTT. Translating gives CASSLQGARYSPLHF.

The chain is built from TRBV7-2 and TRBJ2-7, with 14 bases that match TRBD2. The junction had 5 bases not matched to a gene; V was cut back by 4 bases and J by 0 bases. Germline V gene data show CDR1 as SGHTA and CDR2 as FQGNSA. This CDR3 is built from 17 residues. CDR3 bases: TGTGCCAGCAGCTGGACTAGCGGGGGGACACTCTCCTACGAGCAGTACTTC. Translating it yields CASSWTSGGTLSYEQYF. The variable domain in full, completed from reference TRBV7-2 and TRBJ2-7, reads GAGVSQSPSNKVTEKGKDVELRCDPISGHTALYWYRQSLGQGLEFLIYFQGNSAPDKSGLPSDRFSAERTGGSVSTLTIQRTQQEDSAVYLCASSWTSGGTLSYEQYFGPGTRLTVT.

The gene calls are TRBV5-6 and TRBJ1-1; no reliable D call. The germline V and J ends were trimmed by 4 bases and 6 bases, with 13 bases remaining between them. The CDR3 extends over 13 amino acids. Germline lookup yields CDR1 SGHDT and CDR2 YYEEEE. This CDR3 is CASSPEGGAEAFF. CDR3 DNA: TGTGCCAGCAGCCCCGAGGGTGGGGCTGAAGCTTTCTTT.